This T cell receptor (beta chain) is from a study of breast tumors, draining lymph nodes, adjacent tissues. Breast cancer patients provided tissue from their axillary draining lymph nodes. In TCRdb, the multiplex PCR reads were re-called with MiXCR into one record per CDR3 protein. This table has about 230,000 distinct CDR3 sequences, approximately 29% appearing once. Study results and caveats: Luminal-like breast cancer showed significantly greater tumor-nontumor repertoire similarity than basal-like breast cancer did. Tumor repertoires ranked between lymph nodes and nontumor tissue in diversity, with V and J gene preferences. Most tumor T cells seemingly derive from lymph node, then expand in tumor.

Points on this clonotype: Its cognate antigen is unknown. This may be a read error: a much more frequent sequence differs by one nucleotide.

This clonotype was sampled from a female donor with breast cancer. Some clones in this sample may be carry-over from other donors' samples. Sequenced: axillary lymph node tissue.

CDR3 sequence reads: CASKPTSGSSYNEQFF. Here the CDR3 DNA reads TGTGCCAGCAAACCGACGAGCGGGAGCTCCTACAATGAGCAGTTCTTC. The rearrangement links TRBV6-2 or TRBV6-3 to TRBJ2-1; TRBD2 matches at 8 bases. Losses at the gene ends were 7 bases for V and 0 bases for J; bases not matched to a gene: 8. Germline V CDR1 and CDR2: MNHEY, SVGEGT. CDR3 length: 16 amino acids.